A single sample is the source of the 17 T cell receptor beta chains below, sequenced in a study of cytomegalovirus exposure and HLA in healthy donors. 13 Jbeta primers and 60 Vbeta primers were used for the PCR. TCRdb keeps only in-frame clones here, not all; method: immunoSEQ multiplex PCR. Of fewer than 150,000 clones in the sample, 74% were seen once. Sample: PBMCs. The receptor set was obtained from a woman in her thirties or forties in good health and CMV-seropositive.

This chain links TRBV12-5 with TRBJ1-4, with 9 bases lining up with TRBD1. Germline assignment: CDR1 LGHNT and CDR2 FRNRAP. This CDR3 spans 14 amino acids. V was pared by 4 bases and J by 7 bases, with 4 bases of the junction left unmatched. In DNA, the CDR3 is TGTGCTAGTGGTTCGGGACAGGGCACTGAAAAACTGTTTTTT. Translating gives CASGSGQGTEKLFF.

This clone was seen only a few times. The V gene is TRBV18, the J gene TRBJ1-2; D may be TRBD1 (5 bases). CDR1 and CDR2 from the germline V gene are KGHSH and LQKENI. Trimming took 2 bases from V and 6 from J, leaving 22 bases between them. The CDR3 contains 17 residues. The DNA for the CDR3 is TGTGCCAGCTCACCAAGACCATCGGACATCAGGGCTGATGGCTACACCTTC. Translated, it gives CASSPRPSDIRADGYTF.

The chain is built from TRBV19 and TRBJ1-2, with 10 bases that match TRBD1. The CDR3 sequence is 13 residues long. Germline loops: CDR1 LNHDA, CDR2 SQIVND (reference sequence). V was clipped by 7 bases and J by 4 bases; unmatched bases: 3. CDR3 in amino acids: CASKGQGLYGYTF. Here the CDR3 DNA reads TGTGCCAGTAAGGGACAGGGGCTCTATGGCTACACCTTC.

This clone has just one count. The chain uses TRBV5-6 and TRBJ1-5; D uncertain. CDR1 and CDR2 from the germline V gene are SGHDT and YYEEEE. CDR3 length: 12 residues. V shed 0 bases and J shed 9 bases, with 7 bases lying between them. The CDR3 DNA is TGTGCCAGCAGCTTGGTGTCCGGGCCCCAGCATTTT. Protein product: CASSLVSGPQHF.

This clone was recorded a few times. The V and J genes are TRBV29-1 and TRBJ1-1, with TRBD1 as a possible D gene (5 bases). V lost 7 bases, J lost 4 bases, and 13 bases lay in between. The CDR3 consists of 12 residues. Germline V lookup: CDR1 SQVTM, CDR2 ANQGSEA. CDR3 DNA sequence: TGCAGCGGATTGACGGGGGGCACTGAAGCTTTCTTT. Protein: CSGLTGGTEAFF.

Here the CDR3 reads CASAQGRREKLFF. For the CDR3, the DNA is TGTGCCAGTGCGCAGGGGAGAAGGGAAAAACTGTTTTTT. V usage is TRBV2 and J usage is TRBJ1-4; the D gene is possibly TRBD1 (6 bases). The germline V and J ends were trimmed by 9 bases and 8 bases, with 16 bases remaining between them. CDR1 is SNHLY and CDR2 is FYNNEI in the germline V gene. This CDR3 has 13 amino acids.

V and J are TRBV5-6 and TRBJ1-2; D is unclear. CDR3 length: 11 residues. The V end was cut by 2 bases, the J end by 7 bases, with 6 bases between. Germline V lookup: CDR1 SGHDT, CDR2 YYEEEE. The CDR3 nucleotides read TGTGCCAGCAGCTTCCAGGTTGGCTACACCTTC. Its translation: CASSFQVGYTF.

The chain employs TRBV11-3 and TRBJ2-7; D remains unclear. This CDR3 is 15 amino acids long. Germline assignment: CDR1 SGHNT and CDR2 YENEEA. Trimming took off 1 base at V and 0 bases at J, with 10 bases between the two ends. DNA of the CDR3: TGTGCCAGCAGCTTAGGCACTGACTTCTCCTACGAGCAGTACTTC. Protein sequence: CASSLGTDFSYEQYF.

In DNA form, the CDR3 reads TGCGCCAGCAGTGAGCGCTGGCTAGCCAAAAACATTCAGTACTTC. This translates into CASSERWLAKNIQYF. V is TRBV10-1 and J is TRBJ2-4; the D is unclear. The germline V and J ends were trimmed by 2 bases and 0 bases, with 8 bases remaining between them. Germline assignment: CDR1 WNHNN and CDR2 SYGVQD (reference sequence). This CDR3 has 15 residues.

The chain employs TRBV6-1 and TRBJ1-2; D possibly corresponds to TRBD1 (6 bases). CDR1 MNHNS and CDR2 SASEGT come from the germline V gene. The CDR3 consists of 14 residues. Trimming took off 3 bases at V and 2 bases at J, with 10 bases between the two ends. The CDR3 spells CASSEGRGNYGYTF. CDR3 bases: TGTGCCAGCAGTGAGGGCAGGGGAAACTATGGCTACACCTTC.

The table lists this clone with a few counts. This sequence joins TRBV18 and TRBJ1-1, with TRBD1 as a possible D gene (6 bases). From germline, CDR1 is KGHSH and CDR2 LQKENI. V lost 4 bases and J 4 bases, leaving 13 bases between the germline ends. The CDR3 contains 14 residues. The chain's CDR3 is CASSRTQGTTEAFF. The CDR3 region has the DNA TGTGCCAGCTCACGAACACAGGGTACCACTGAAGCTTTCTTT.

The gene calls are TRBV9 and TRBJ1-2, with 9 bases lining up with TRBD1. Germline V gene lookup returns CDR1 SGDLS and CDR2 YYNGEE. V lost 4 bases to trimming and J lost 5 bases; unmatched junction nucleotides: 6. The CDR3 is 14 amino acids. CDR3 nucleotide sequence: TGTGCCAGCAGCCTCAGCGGGACAGGGTATGGCTACACCTTC. It specifies CASSLSGTGYGYTF.

The chain uses TRBV9 and TRBJ1-1; D ambiguous. Germline V gives CDR1 SGDLS, CDR2 YYNGEE. The germline V and J ends were trimmed by 0 bases and 2 bases, with 11 bases remaining between them. The CDR3 has 15 residues. CDR3 sequence (DNA): TGTGCCAGCAGCGTAGTAACAGAACTTAACACTGAAGCTTTCTTT. Translating it yields CASSVVTELNTEAFF. Full variable domain (rest looked up from reference TRBV9 and TRBJ1-1): DSGVTQTPKHLITATGQRVTLRCSPRSGDLSVYWYQQSLDQGLQFLIQYYNGEERAKGNILERFSAQQFPDLHSELNLSSLELGDSALYFCASSVVTELNTEAFFGQGTRLTVV.

The chain is built from TRBV7-2 and TRBJ2-7; 9 nucleotides line up with TRBD2. This CDR3 has 17 residues. In germline, CDR1 is SGHTA, CDR2 FQGNSA. The ends lost 4 bases at V and 1 base at J; junction bases unmatched: 11. Written as DNA, the CDR3 is TGTGCCAGCAGCTCCCGGCGCCGGACTAGCGATTCCTACGAGCAGTACTTC. Its protein is CASSSRRRTSDSYEQYF.

The chain uses TRBV6-1 and TRBJ2-7, with 10 nucleotides matching TRBD1. This CDR3 comprises 15 residues. V lost 7 bases and J lost 4; bases outside the gene matches: 10. The germline CDR1 and CDR2 sequences are MNHNS and SASEGT. The CDR3 sequence: CASKGDRGFGYEQYF. The CDR3 DNA sequence: TGTGCCAGCAAAGGGGACAGGGGATTTGGTTACGAGCAGTACTTC.

This clone was observed once. This chain joins TRBV14 and TRBJ1-1, with D maybe TRBD1 (5 bases). Germline V gene data show CDR1 as SGHDN and CDR2 as FVKESK. V lost 0 bases to trimming and J lost 3 bases, with 20 bases between them. The CDR3 is made up of 18 amino acids. CDR3 nucleotides: TGTGCCAGCAGCCAAGATGCGCTTGGGCAGGGATGGGACACTGAAGCTTTCTTT. Encoded protein: CASSQDALGQGWDTEAFF.

The V call is TRBV6-5, the J call TRBJ1-3; 9 bases are a match to TRBD1. This CDR3 spans 15 amino acids. Trimming took 2 bases from V and 4 from J; bases not matched to a gene: 3. Germline values: CDR1 MNHEY, CDR2 SVGAGI. CDR3 bases: TGTGCCAGCAGTTACGGGACAGGGTTCGGAAACACCATATATTTT. Its protein product is CASSYGTGFGNTIYF.